A single sample gave rise to the 25 T cell receptor beta chains below, sequenced in a study of cytomegalovirus exposure and HLA in healthy donors. This PCR relied on a set of 60 Vbeta primers and 13 Jbeta primers. The protocol was immunoSEQ multiplex PCR, while the TCRdb copy is restricted to in-frame clones and leaves out a portion. Here the sample spans about 140,000 clones, more than 55% being singletons. The sequenced sample was PBMCs. The receptors here all came from an older woman in good health and CMV-seronegative.

The rearrangement joins TRBV6-6 to TRBJ1-5; the D gene is possibly TRBD1 (6 bases). CDR3 length: 15 amino acids. CDR1 and CDR2 from the germline V gene are MNHNY and SVGAGI (reference sequence). Trimming removed 0 bases from V and 7 bases from J, with 13 bases in between. CDR3 nucleotides: TGTGCCAGCAGTTACTCTGGGGGCGCAGGGCAGCCCCAGCATTTT. As protein: CASSYSGGAGQPQHF.

The chain employs TRBV27 and TRBJ2-2; TRBD2 matches 13 bases. The trim removed 6 bases at V and 6 bases at J, leaving 16 bases unmatched. The CDR3 runs 19 residues. From germline, CDR1 is MNHEY and CDR2 SMNVEV (reference sequence). This CDR3 is CASSLPTGTSGVRSGELFF. The DNA of the CDR3 is TGTGCCAGCAGCCTCCCTACCGGGACTAGCGGGGTCCGGTCCGGGGAGCTGTTTTTT.

The chain is built from TRBV9 and TRBJ1-2, with 7 positions matching TRBD1. Germline loops: CDR1 SGDLS, CDR2 YYNGEE. The CDR3 is made up of 15 amino acids. J lost 8 bases, V lost 0 bases, and 10 bases had no gene match. The CDR3 coding sequence is TGTGCCAGCAGCGTAGCTGACGGAGGGGGCGAGGGCTACACCTTC. The encoded protein is CASSVADGGGEGYTF.

This clone was seen a handful of times. This CDR3 reads CASSSAAYPTDTQYF. CDR3 nucleotides: TGTGCCAGCAGCTCGGCGGCTTACCCCACAGATACGCAGTATTTT. V gene TRBV11-2 combines with J gene TRBJ2-3, with D uncertain. Trimming took off 4 bases at V and 2 bases at J, with 13 bases between the two ends. Germline V lookup: CDR1 SGHAT, CDR2 FQNNGV. CDR3 size: 15 residues. The whole variable domain, remainder taken from reference TRBV11-2 and TRBJ2-3, is EAGVAQSPRYKIIEKRQSVAFWCNPISGHATLYWYQQILGQGPKLLIQFQNNGVVDDSQLPKDRFSAERLKGVDSTLKIQPAKLEDSAVYLCASSSAAYPTDTQYFGPGTRLTVL.

The rearrangement joins TRBV18 to TRBJ2-3; TRBD2 might be the D (5 bases). The germline CDR1 and CDR2 sequences are KGHSH and LQKENI. This CDR3 contains 19 residues. V was shortened by 6 bases and J by 2 bases, with 27 bases between the two germline ends. CDR3 bases: TGTGCCAGCTCGCGTGGGTCTAGCCTAAGGGTGACATTCACAGATACGCAGTATTTT. Translated, it gives CASSRGSSLRVTFTDTQYF.

The chain recombines TRBV19 with TRBJ1-5; D is uncertain. This CDR3 spans 14 amino acids. Trimming left V 3 bases short and J 3 bases short, with 9 bases between. Germline values: CDR1 LNHDA, CDR2 SQIVND (reference sequence). The CDR3 is CASSITGVNQPQHF. CDR3 in DNA: TGTGCCAGTAGTATCACCGGGGTCAATCAGCCCCAGCATTTT.

The V gene is TRBV19, the J gene TRBJ1-1, with D perhaps TRBD1 (6 bases). Germline loops: CDR1 LNHDA, CDR2 SQIVND (reference sequence). The CDR3 spans 16 residues. V was pared by 4 bases and J by 1 base, with 16 bases between. In DNA form, the CDR3 reads TGTGCCAGTAGTAGCCCCCCTGACAGGCCGAACACTGAAGCTTTCTTT. Protein sequence: CASSSPPDRPNTEAFF.

This chain uses TRBV4-2 with TRBJ2-2; 13 nucleotides line up with TRBD2. With 0 bases clipped from V and 7 bases from J, the junction kept 8 bases outside the gene matches. The CDR3 has 18 amino acids. Germline V gene lookup returns CDR1 LGHNA and CDR2 YNFKEQ. As DNA, the CDR3 is TGTGCCAGCAGCCAAGAACTAGCGGGAGGGCCACTTGGCGGGGAGCTGTTTTTT. Translation: CASSQELAGGPLGGELFF.

A few counts support this clone. The J gene is TRBJ2-3, the V gene TRBV7-6, with D perhaps TRBD2 (5 bases). This CDR3 is built from 14 residues. CDR1 and CDR2 (germline): SGHVS, FNYEAQ. Between the trimmed V and J ends, which lost 1 base and 6 bases, there was a span of 11 bases. CDR3 DNA: TGTGCCAGCAGCTTAGGGGCGACTACCGATACGCAGTATTTT. It translates to CASSLGATTDTQYF.

This clone occurred a few times. The CDR3 nucleotides are TGCGCCAGCAGCTCGACAGGGGATCCTAACTATGGCTACACCTTC. It codes for CASSSTGDPNYGYTF. The chain recombines TRBV5-1 with TRBJ1-2, with 8 bases lining up with TRBD1. The CDR3 spans 15 residues. CDR1 is SGHRS, CDR2 YFSETQ, per germline. V was pared by 3 bases and J by 0 bases, with 4 bases of the junction left unmatched. Using reference TRBV5-1 and TRBJ1-2 for the parts outside the CDR3, the full variable domain is KAGVTQTPRYLIKTRGQQVTLSCSPISGHRSVSWYQQTPGQGLQFLFEYFSETQRNKGNFPGRFSGRQFSNSRSEMNVSTLELGDSALYLCASSSTGDPNYGYTFGSGTRLTVV.

The chain combines TRBV7-3 with TRBJ2-3; 7 bases map to TRBD1. Germline V gives CDR1 SGHTA, CDR2 FQGTGA. There are 17 residues in the CDR3. The J segment lost 1 base and the V segment lost 1 base, leaving 8 bases of the junction unmatched. CDR3 residues: CASSLKRQGVGTDTQYF. The CDR3 DNA sequence: TGTGCCAGCAGCTTAAAACGGCAGGGGGTGGGCACAGATACGCAGTATTTT.

The J gene is TRBJ2-1, the V gene TRBV11-2, with 10 positions matching TRBD2. The CDR3 has 19 amino acids. Looked up from germline, CDR1 is SGHAT and CDR2 is FQNNGV. The V and J ends lost 3 bases and 0 bases, in that order; junction bases with no gene match: 11. The CDR3 loop is CASSFGRLAGASSYNEQFF. CDR3 nucleotide sequence: TGTGCCAGCAGCTTTGGCAGGCTAGCGGGGGCCAGCTCCTACAATGAGCAGTTCTTC.

The chain uses TRBV11-3 and TRBJ2-2; TRBD1 matches 9 bases. The V gene end was trimmed by 6 bases and the J gene end by 4 bases; junction bases not matched to a gene: 6. Germline V gives CDR1 SGHNT, CDR2 YENEEA. This CDR3 is built from 15 residues. In nucleotides, the CDR3 is TGTGCCAGCAGTCGGACAGGGGTGGGCACCGGGGAGCTGTTTTTT. Its protein is CASSRTGVGTGELFF.

This clone was observed a few times. The rearrangement joins TRBV2 to TRBJ2-3; maybe TRBD2 (6 bases). The CDR3 covers 15 residues. CDR1 and CDR2 from the germline V gene are SNHLY and FYNNEI. With 1 base removed from V and 6 bases from J, the gap between germline ends came to 14 bases. The CDR3 DNA follows: TGTGCCAGCAGTGAAGATTTACTAGCAGCCGATACGCAGTATTTT. This encodes CASSEDLLAADTQYF. The variable domain in full, completed from reference TRBV2 and TRBJ2-3, reads EPEVTQTPSHQVTQMGQEVILRCVPISNHLYFYWYRQILGQKVEFLVSFYNNEISEKSEIFDDQFSVERPDGSNFTLKIRSTKLEDSAMYFCASSEDLLAADTQYFGPGTRLTVL.

J is TRBJ2-1 and V is TRBV5-1; TRBD2 matches at 11 bases. From germline, CDR1 is SGHRS and CDR2 YFSETQ. CDR3 length equals 15 residues. Trimming removed 0 bases from V and 6 bases from J; junction bases left unmatched: 2. Written as DNA, the CDR3 is TGCGCCAGCAGCTTGGTAGCGGGAGGGCCCAATGAGCAGTTCTTC. It codes for CASSLVAGGPNEQFF.

This clone has just a few counts. The V gene is TRBV20-1, the J gene TRBJ2-1; D is ambiguous. The V gene's germline CDR1 is DFQATT and CDR2 SNEGSKA (reference sequence). V was trimmed by 3 bases and J by 4 bases, leaving 4 bases between them. The CDR3 spans 11 residues. The CDR3 here is CSAREYNEQFF. The CDR3 bases are TGCAGTGCTAGGGAGTACAATGAGCAGTTCTTC.

This clone showed up just once. The chain uses TRBV21-1 and TRBJ2-1; the table's D call, TRBD2, has no DNA check behind it. TRBV21-1 represents a pseudogene. This CDR3 has 16 residues. Here the CDR3 DNA reads TGTGCCAGCAGCAGGCGACTAGCGGGAGATAAGGATGAGCAGTTCTTC. Its protein is CASSRRLAGDKDEQFF.

This chain joins TRBV10-3 and TRBJ1-1, with 11 bases fitting TRBD1. The CDR3 covers 15 residues. Per germline, CDR1 ENHRY and CDR2 SYGVKD. V trimming: 5 bases; J trimming: 5 bases; junction bases outside the gene matches: 7. The CDR3 here is CAISPGTGGRTEAFF. The CDR3 DNA reads as TGTGCCATCAGTCCCGGGACAGGGGGGAGGACTGAAGCTTTCTTT.

This sequence joins TRBV28 and TRBJ2-7, with 8 bases fitting TRBD2. Trimming at V came to 5 bases and at J to 6 bases, leaving 3 bases not matched to a gene. This CDR3 has 12 residues. CDR1 is MDHEN and CDR2 is SYDVKM in the germline V gene. The CDR3 sequence: CASSPGGREQYF. CDR3 nucleotides: TGTGCCAGCAGTCCGGGGGGGCGCGAGCAGTACTTC.

This rearrangement joins TRBV11-3 to TRBJ2-1; D is ambiguous. CDR1 and CDR2 from the germline V gene are SGHNT and YENEEA. Trimming stripped 5 bases from V and 3 bases from J, with 23 bases between. This CDR3 is 18 amino acids long. The CDR3 here is CASSPRIASDCGYNEQFF. The CDR3, as DNA: TGTGCCAGCAGCCCCCGGATCGCCTCGGATTGCGGCTACAATGAGCAGTTCTTC.

The CDR3 reads CASSLVDPGQGYEQYF. The CDR3 DNA reads TGTGCCAGCAGTTTGGTCGACCCGGGACAGGGCTACGAGCAGTACTTC. The chain couples TRBV27 to TRBJ2-7; TRBD1 matches 9 bases. This CDR3 has 16 residues. After removal of 3 bases from V and 3 bases from J, the junction contained 9 bases not matched to a gene. CDR1 MNHEY and CDR2 SMNVEV come from the germline V gene (reference sequence).

There are a few counts of this clone. The chain has TRBV19 and TRBJ2-1; D gene uncertain. Germline CDR1 LNHDA, CDR2 SQIVND (reference sequence). The CDR3 length is 14 residues. V lost 5 bases to trimming and J lost 4 bases, with 12 bases between them. CDR3 DNA sequence: TGTGCCAGTAGTCAATCGGGTCTTTACAATGAGCAGTTCTTC. Encoded protein: CASSQSGLYNEQFF. Full variable domain (missing parts from reference TRBV19 and TRBJ2-1): DGGITQSPKYLFRKEGQNVTLSCEQNLNHDAMYWYRQDPGQGLRLIYYSQIVNDFQKGDIAEGYSVSREKKESFPLTVTSAQKNPTAFYLCASSQSGLYNEQFFGPGTRLTVL.

The chain links TRBV29-1 to TRBJ1-5; D gene ambiguous. Germline CDR1 is SQVTM and CDR2 is ANQGSEA. Trimming cost V 4 bases and J 9 bases, with 16 bases left between them. This CDR3 spans 13 amino acids. The CDR3 DNA reads TGCAGCGTTGGGGAGGGCTCCCTGGGGCCCCAGCATTTT. This translates into CSVGEGSLGPQHF.

This clone was observed a few times. The gene calls are TRBV18 and TRBJ1-2, with D uncertain. V was cut by 0 bases and J by 0 bases, with 8 bases left in between. Germline-derived CDR1 and CDR2 are KGHSH and LQKENI. CDR3 length equals 15 residues. Here the CDR3 reads CASSPPGQANYGYTF. CDR3 in DNA: TGTGCCAGCTCACCACCAGGTCAGGCTAACTATGGCTACACCTTC. Variable domain in full (rest from reference TRBV18 and TRBJ1-2): NAGVMQNPRHLVRRRGQEARLRCSPMKGHSHVYWYRQLPEEGLKFMVYLQKENIIDESGMPKERFSAEFPKEGPSILRIQQVVRGDSAAYFCASSPPGQANYGYTFGSGTRLTVV.

The chain joins TRBV29-1 to TRBJ2-5; 8 bases are a match to TRBD2. The ends lost 6 bases at V and 5 bases at J; junction bases unmatched: 11. This CDR3 is built from 14 residues. The V gene's germline CDR1 is SQVTM and CDR2 ANQGSEA. The CDR3 coding sequence is TGCAGCGTCCCCCGGGGGGGGCGAAGGGAGACCCAGTACTTC. Translated: CSVPRGGRRETQYF.